The 21 T cell receptor beta chains listed next were all sequenced from one sample in a study of blood T cell repertoires in COVID-19. Libraries were prepared by immunoSEQ multiplex PCR; TCRdb keeps only in-frame clonotypes and omits some of them. The repertoire holds roughly 330,000 clones, with roughly 82% as singletons. Sequencing was carried out using peripheral blood. The receptors here all came from a woman aged 45-65 years with acute or convalescent COVID-19.

CDR3 sequence: CASRFGTSLDTQYF. CDR3 bases: TGTGCCAGCAGGTTCGGGACTAGCTTGGATACGCAGTATTTT. The chain employs TRBV13 and TRBJ2-3; 9 bases are a match to TRBD2. The CDR3 has 14 residues. The V and J ends lost 6 bases and 6 bases, in that order; junction bases with no gene match: 7. CDR1 PRHDT and CDR2 FYEKMQ come from the germline V gene (reference sequence).

This chain uses TRBV6-1 with TRBJ1-2; TRBD1 matches 9 bases. The V gene's germline CDR1 is MNHNS and CDR2 SASEGT. With V trimmed by 3 bases and J by 4 bases, 6 bases remained unmatched. CDR3 length equals 15 residues. The CDR3 protein is CASSEGQGLGYGYTF. CDR3 DNA: TGTGCCAGCAGTGAGGGACAGGGTCTCGGCTATGGCTACACCTTC.

The gene calls are TRBV3-1 (or the pseudogene TRBV3-2) and TRBJ2-3; 8 bases line up with TRBD2. The germline gives CDR1 LGHDT, CDR2 YNNKEL (reference sequence). J gave up 3 bases and V 2 bases, and 10 bases lay outside the gene matches. The CDR3 consists of 17 residues. Written as DNA, the CDR3 is TGTGCCAGCAGCCAATATTCCGGGACTAGTAATACAGATACGCAGTATTTT. Translated: CASSQYSGTSNTDTQYF.

This clone has only a few counts. The chain carries TRBV19 and TRBJ1-2; D gene unclear. The V end lost 3 bases, the J end lost 7 bases, and 12 bases lay between the germline ends. CDR1 and CDR2 from the germline V gene are LNHDA and SQIVND (reference sequence). The CDR3 totals 13 residues. The CDR3 is CASSMWGVGGYTF. CDR3 coding DNA: TGTGCCAGTAGTATGTGGGGAGTCGGTGGCTACACCTTC.

The chain has TRBV6-5 and TRBJ1-4; no clear D. Germline loops: CDR1 MNHEY, CDR2 SVGAGI. The V end lost 6 bases, the J end lost 0 bases, and 11 bases lay between the germline ends. The CDR3 runs to 15 residues. DNA of the CDR3: TGTGCCAGCAGGTACCACGGGGCAACTAATGAAAAACTGTTTTTT. It encodes CASRYHGATNEKLFF.

The V and J genes are TRBV19 and TRBJ2-1, with a possible D match to TRBD2 (6 bases). The CDR3 length is 13 residues. V gave up 7 bases and J gave up 5 bases, with 12 bases separating them. Germline CDR1 is LNHDA and CDR2 is SQIVND (reference sequence). CDR3 DNA sequence: TGTGCCAGTAATAGCTGGGGGGACAATGAGCAGTTCTTC. Its translation: CASNSWGDNEQFF.

The rearrangement joins TRBV9 to TRBJ1-1; 7 bases are a match to TRBD1. This CDR3 spans 14 amino acids. V lost 4 bases to trimming and J lost 2 bases; unmatched junction nucleotides: 5. Germline CDR1 reads SGDLS; CDR2 reads YYNGEE. The CDR3 is CASSTGQVNTEAFF. In DNA, the CDR3 is TGTGCCAGCAGCACCGGACAGGTTAACACTGAAGCTTTCTTT. The full variable domain, in which reference TRBV9 and TRBJ1-1 provide the parts outside the CDR3, is DSGVTQTPKHLITATGQRVTLRCSPRSGDLSVYWYQQSLDQGLQFLIQYYNGEERAKGNILERFSAQQFPDLHSELNLSSLELGDSALYFCASSTGQVNTEAFFGQGTRLTVV.

As for this clone: This sample also contains other DNA sequences that code for the same CDR3. The chain is built from TRBV27 and TRBJ2-1; 11 nucleotides agree with TRBD2. Trimming took 4 bases from V and 4 from J; bases not matched to a gene: 3. The germline V gene has CDR1 MNHEY and CDR2 SMNVEV (reference sequence). This CDR3 contains 15 residues. CDR3: CASSSGTSGYNEQFF. Here the CDR3 DNA reads TGTGCCAGCAGTTCCGGGACTAGCGGTTACAATGAGCAGTTCTTC.

This clone was counted once. The V call is TRBV5-4, the J call TRBJ1-2, with a weak D call TRBD1 (5 bases). CDR3 length: 11 residues. The V gene's germline CDR1 is SGHNT and CDR2 YYREEE (reference sequence). V was cut by 6 bases and J by 8 bases, with 11 bases left in between. The CDR3, as DNA: TGTGCCAGCACCGGGGAGGGGGGCTACACCTTC. Its protein is CASTGEGGYTF.

The chain recombines TRBV5-3 with TRBJ2-1; 8 positions match TRBD2. TRBV5-3 is identified as an open reading frame with a role that is uncertain. V lost 7 bases, J lost 7 bases, and 16 bases stayed unmatched. The CDR3 loop spans 16 amino acids. In nucleotides, the CDR3 is TGTGCCAGAGGAGACAGTTCCGGGAGGGCGGTGAATGAGCAGTTCTTC. This sequence encodes CARGDSSGRAVNEQFF.

The V call is TRBV7-3, the J call TRBJ2-1; 9 bases match TRBD2. Germline CDR1 reads SGHTA; CDR2 reads FQGTGA. The CDR3 sequence is 17 residues long. V lost 6 bases, J lost 8 bases, and 17 bases stayed unmatched. The CDR3 reads CASSNQLAGGPGYEQFF. The CDR3 region has the DNA TGTGCCAGCAGTAACCAATTGGCGGGAGGGCCAGGCTATGAGCAGTTCTTC.

V usage is TRBV27 and J usage is TRBJ2-2, with a weak D call TRBD1 (6 bases). The V gene's germline CDR1 is MNHEY and CDR2 SMNVEV (reference sequence). CDR3 size: 13 residues. V lost 8 bases, J lost 1 base, and 8 bases lay in between. CDR3: CASWGQNTGELFF. The CDR3 DNA sequence: TGTGCCAGCTGGGGACAGAACACCGGGGAGCTGTTTTTT.

The chain links TRBV7-9 to TRBJ1-1; 9 bases map to TRBD1. The V gene's germline CDR1 is SEHNR and CDR2 FQNEAQ (reference sequence). Unmatched junction bases numbered 8, after V lost 3 bases and J lost 3 bases. This CDR3 region has 16 residues. CDR3: CASSFRTGAKHTEAFF. The CDR3 DNA follows: TGTGCCAGCAGCTTTCGGACAGGGGCCAAGCACACTGAAGCTTTCTTT.

The chain has TRBV28 and TRBJ2-7; tentative D call: TRBD2 (6 bases). This CDR3 has 13 residues. V lost 1 base, J lost 5 bases, and 9 bases lay in between. Germline V gene lookup returns CDR1 MDHEN and CDR2 SYDVKM. CDR3 in DNA: TGTGCCAGCAGTTTATCGGGGGACCACGAGCAGTACTTC. Translating gives CASSLSGDHEQYF.

This chain joins TRBV10-1 and TRBJ1-5; D ambiguous. Trimming took off 8 bases at V and 3 bases at J, with 23 bases between the two ends. The CDR3 covers 17 residues. Looked up from germline, CDR1 is WNHNN and CDR2 is SYGVQD (reference sequence). The CDR3, as DNA: TGCGCCAGCCTGTACGGGGTCCTTGGCCGGGACAATCAGCCCCAGCATTTT. It yields the protein CASLYGVLGRDNQPQHF.

The chain uses TRBV19 and TRBJ1-3; D remains ambiguous. The CDR3 runs 14 residues. The V gene's germline CDR1 is LNHDA and CDR2 SQIVND (reference sequence). Trimming took 9 bases from V and 0 from J, leaving 12 bases between them. In nucleotides, the CDR3 is TGTGCCAGACCGCGGTCGGGCTCTGGAAACACCATATATTTT. Amino acid sequence: CARPRSGSGNTIYF.

V gene TRBV18 combines with J gene TRBJ2-7; 9 bases fit TRBD1. CDR3 length: 13 residues. The trim removed 4 bases at V and 2 bases at J, leaving 0 bases unmatched. CDR1 and CDR2 (germline): KGHSH, LQKENI. The CDR3 DNA is TGTGCCAGCTCACGACAGGGGGCCTACGAGCAGTACTTC. Encoded protein: CASSRQGAYEQYF. The variable domain in full, with the rest retrieved from reference TRBV18 and TRBJ2-7, is NAGVMQNPRHLVRRRGQEARLRCSPMKGHSHVYWYRQLPEEGLKFMVYLQKENIIDESGMPKERFSAEFPKEGPSILRIQQVVRGDSAAYFCASSRQGAYEQYFGPGTRLTVT.

The chain's CDR3 is CASSLERNLQETQYF. CDR3 coding DNA: TGTGCCAGCAGCTTGGAGCGGAACTTACAAGAGACCCAGTACTTC. This chain connects TRBV5-6 to TRBJ2-5, with a tentative D call TRBD2 (5 bases). Germline V CDR1 and CDR2: SGHDT, YYEEEE. V was shortened by 0 bases and J by 2 bases, with 11 bases between the two germline ends. The CDR3 sequence is 15 residues long. The full variable domain, rest sourced from reference TRBV5-6 and TRBJ2-5, is DAGVTQSPTHLIKTRGQQVTLRCSPKSGHDTVSWYQQALGQGPQFIFQYYEEEERQRGNFPDRFSGHQFPNYSSELNVNALLLGDSALYLCASSLERNLQETQYFGPGTRLLVL.

The chain carries TRBV7-9 and TRBJ1-1, with TRBD1 identical over 11 bases. J lost 8 bases, V lost 5 bases, and 7 bases had no gene match. Germline assignment: CDR1 SEHNR and CDR2 FQNEAQ (reference sequence). The CDR3 runs 14 residues. The CDR3 protein is CASSITGTGGEAFF. For the CDR3, the DNA is TGTGCCAGCAGCATTACAGGGACAGGGGGAGAAGCTTTCTTT.

The chain has TRBV2 and TRBJ2-5; TRBD1 matches 7 bases. The CDR3 sequence is 13 residues long. Germline V gene sequence: CDR1 SNHLY, CDR2 FYNNEI. V shed 5 bases and J 4 bases; nucleotides not matched to a gene: 4. The CDR3: CASSRQGTETQYF. In DNA form, the CDR3 reads TGTGCCAGCAGTAGACAGGGCACAGAGACCCAGTACTTC.

The chain couples TRBV9 to TRBJ1-2, with TRBD1 matching over 8 bases. J gave up 1 base and V 3 bases, and 5 bases lay outside the gene matches. The CDR3 runs to 15 residues. The germline V gene has CDR1 SGDLS and CDR2 YYNGEE. Written as DNA, the CDR3 is TGTGCCAGCAGCGGCGGACAGGGTCGTAACTATGGCTACACCTTC. Translation: CASSGGQGRNYGYTF.